One and the same sample provided the 10 T cell receptor beta chains below, sequenced in a study of CD8+CD57+ T cells in acquired aplastic anemia. The sequenced patients had an expansion of CD8+CD57+ cells seen by flow cytometry. CDR3 and TCR beta VDJ profiling relied on a genomic DNA template. TCRdb itself ran the reads through MiXCR, one entry per CDR3 protein. The sample carries about 180,000 distinct CDR3 sequences, 55% to 65% recorded once. Sequenced material: sorted CD4+, CD8+, or CD8+CD57+ T cells (not recorded which) from PBMCs. The receptors originated from a human donor with aplastic anemia.

This chain joins TRBV2 and TRBJ1-1, with unresolved D. The V end was cut by 0 bases, the J end by 8 bases, with 13 bases between. This CDR3 spans 14 amino acids. From germline, CDR1 is SNHLY and CDR2 FYNNEI. CDR3 amino acids: CASSEALRGIEAFF. The CDR3 nucleotides are TGTGCCAGCAGTGAAGCGCTTCGAGGGATCGAAGCTTTCTTT.

This sequence joins TRBV2 and TRBJ1-5; no reliable D call. Trimming left V 4 bases short and J 11 bases short, with 9 bases between. The CDR3 consists of 11 residues. The germline V gene has CDR1 SNHLY and CDR2 FYNNEI. CDR3 amino acids: CASSAGSAQHF. CDR3 DNA sequence: TGTGCCAGCAGTGCGGGGTCAGCCCAGCATTTT.

This chain connects TRBV2 to TRBJ1-3; TRBD1 matches 7 bases. J gave up 2 bases and V 0 bases, and 4 bases lay outside the gene matches. The germline V gene has CDR1 SNHLY and CDR2 FYNNEI. The CDR3 is made up of 16 amino acids. Written as DNA, the CDR3 is TGTGCCAGCAGTGAAGCGACAGGGCGACCTGGAAACACCATATATTTT. Protein product: CASSEATGRPGNTIYF.

This clonotype was picked up many times. This rearrangement joins TRBV10-1 to TRBJ2-3, with a tentative D call TRBD1 (5 bases). The CDR3 has 14 amino acids. With 5 bases removed from V and 0 bases from J, the gap between germline ends came to 9 bases. Germline V gene data show CDR1 as WNHNN and CDR2 as SYGVQD (reference sequence). The CDR3 DNA reads as TGCGCCAGCAGTACGGACAAGAGCACAGATACGCAGTATTTT. As protein: CASSTDKSTDTQYF.

The gene calls are TRBV20-1 and TRBJ2-7; D remains ambiguous. The CDR3 has 15 residues. CDR1 and CDR2 from the germline V gene are DFQATT and SNEGSKA (reference sequence). V lost 3 bases, J lost 2 bases, and 17 bases lay in between. The CDR3 nucleotides read TGCAGTGCTAGCGATTCGAGCCACGGGCCCTACGAGCAGTACTTC. It specifies CSASDSSHGPYEQYF.

This clonotype appeared many times. The chain uses TRBV6-6 and TRBJ2-5; TRBD2 matches 10 bases. Germline V gene lookup returns CDR1 MNHNY and CDR2 SVGAGI (reference sequence). The V and J ends lost 8 bases and 3 bases, in that order; junction bases with no gene match: 9. The CDR3 spans 15 residues. The DNA of the CDR3 is TGTGCCAGCTCTCCTACGCTAGCGGGGGAAGAGACCCAGTACTTC. It specifies CASSPTLAGEETQYF.

Many counts were recorded for this clonotype. This rearrangement joins TRBV12-3 or TRBV12-4 to TRBJ2-7, with 7 bases that match TRBD1. This CDR3 spans 15 amino acids. Trimming took 5 bases from V and 2 from J; bases not matched to a gene: 9. The DNA of the CDR3 is TGTGCCAGCAGTCCCCCGGGACAGCTAACCTACGAGCAGTACTTC. It yields the protein CASSPPGQLTYEQYF.

The chain employs TRBV7-2 and TRBJ1-2; D not certain. With 3 bases removed from V and 7 bases from J, the gap between germline ends came to 12 bases. This CDR3 contains 13 residues. Germline CDR1 reads SGHTA; CDR2 reads FQGNSA. Here the CDR3 reads CASSFSGEGGYTF. The CDR3 DNA reads as TGTGCCAGCAGCTTTTCCGGGGAGGGTGGCTACACCTTC.

The chain recombines TRBV5-1 with TRBJ2-7; 9 positions agree with TRBD1. The CDR3 is made up of 14 amino acids. With 2 bases clipped from V and 6 bases from J, the junction kept 6 bases outside the gene matches. The V gene's germline CDR1 is SGHRS and CDR2 YFSETQ. The CDR3 DNA sequence: TGCGCCAGCAGCTTATGGACAGGGGATTGCGAGCAGTACTTC. It translates to CASSLWTGDCEQYF.

V is TRBV29-1 and J is TRBJ1-2, with unresolved D. This CDR3 region has 12 residues. CDR1 is SQVTM and CDR2 is ANQGSEA in the germline V gene. Trimming left V 6 bases short and J 4 bases short, with 12 bases between. The CDR3 region has the DNA TGCAGCGTGAGGGTCGCGACCTATGGCTACACCTTC. Its translation is CSVRVATYGYTF.